This T cell receptor beta chain appears in the sequencing data of a study of cytomegalovirus exposure and HLA in healthy donors (TCRdb year 2017). Context from the whole study: According to a later analysis, the 120 or so validation repertoires were produced on the same platform as the roughly 600 repertoires of the first cohort. The study was designed to test whether signatures of past pathogen exposure could be identified by cataloging public T cell receptors. A separate validation cohort of about 110 different subjects was used in addition to the roughly 700-subject first cohort. The study combined high-throughput TCR immunosequencing, statistical association of individual TCRs with disease status, and machine learning to predict cytomegalovirus infection status.

The donors were included in the validation cohort of 90 to 150 subjects, a group kept apart from the roughly 680-subject first cohort. From the cysteine through the phenylalanine, the CDR3 covers 11 amino acids. Only the CDR3 DNA is retained, 33 bases long and in frame from the first base. V gives up 5 bases and J gives up 5 bases, and the segment between their germline ends measures 5 bases. The CDR1 and CDR2 encoded by the germline V gene are MDHEN and SYDVKM. The study at large found these results: The classifier was reported to diagnose cytomegalovirus status with high specificity and sensitivity in both the original cohort and the validation cohort. A later analysis found that TCRs clustered in the first cohort also tended to co-occur in the approximately 120 validation repertoires, with more than 90% of cluster scores above 0. The study listed 164 TCR beta chains as associated with cytomegalovirus. The authors suggested that the approach could potentially be generalized to other disease states and immunological phenotypes. In vitro tests confirmed that three of the cytomegalovirus-associated TCR beta chains recognize cytomegalovirus antigens. The validation cohort had no HLA typing available for a later analysis, so co-occurrence within that cohort was assessed over all 110 or so repertoires. Most TCR sequences were observed very rarely across donors, whereas some public TCRs were present in many individuals.

To prepare the library, the immunoSEQ multiplex PCR assay was applied. On the study's bioinformatics: A statistical classification framework was built to diagnose cytomegalovirus status from the catalog of TCR beta chain sequences. Sourced from immuneACCESS, this table was stored by TCRdb with only in-frame sequences that have V and J called. A share of the clones is absent; for the studies checked, an unresolved V gene accounts for under half, and the remainder has no known explanation. That table is the source of V, J and clone size, and D and trimming were worked out from the DNA. Across this sample there are some 84,000 clones, with under 95% seen only once. The top ten clonotypes cover roughly 1.9% of the sample. Notes on this clone: Its antigen is currently not known. Base qualities are not at hand, and no much larger clone is one base apart.

The chain couples TRBV28 to TRBJ2-3, with no confidently assigned D gene. Material for sequencing was PBMCs. The source is a man aged 25-45 years in good health and CMV-seronegative. The CDR3 protein is CASSPGDTQYF. Here is the DNA: TGTGCCAGCAGTCCGGGAGATACGCAGTATTTT.